Listed below are T cell receptor beta chains from one sample, sequenced in a study of cytomegalovirus exposure and HLA in healthy donors. This table comes from immunoSEQ multiplex PCR, and its TCRdb copy is limited to in-frame clones, with some not included. Among 100,000 or so clones, approximately 68% were seen once, and the ten largest hold around 4.8%. Specimen: PBMCs. The receptors shown here come from a woman aged 18-29 years in good health and CMV-seropositive. CDR3s include the opening cysteine and the closing phenylalanine or tryptophan. Each record gives: J gene, V gene, D gene, clone size, CDR3 DNA, CDR3 protein. A D gene is named only where the DNA matches it firmly. Where a row states a size, it is once, few, many or the class of an expanded clone; other rows omit it.

TRBJ2-2,TRBV6-4,.,.,TGTGCCAGCAGTGACGGTTCGGGCGGGCGGAACACCGGGGAGCTGTTTTTT,CASSDGSGGRNTGELFF
TRBJ1-5,TRBV6-1,.,.,TGTGCCAGCAGTGAAGGACGGACAGCTTATCAGCCCCAGCATTTT,CASSEGRTAYQPQHF
TRBJ2-3,TRBV5-4,TRBD2,.,TGTGCCAGCAGCCCCGAACTAGCGTCAAGCACAGATACGCAGTATTTT,CASSPELASSTDTQYF
TRBJ1-3,TRBV4-3,.,.,TGCGCCAGCAGCCAAGATTCGGGGGTGAGGAACACCATATATTTT,CASSQDSGVRNTIYF
TRBJ2-1,TRBV6-5,TRBD1,many,TGTGCCAGCAGTCGGGACAGGGGGGAGCATGAGCAGTTCTTC,CASSRDRGEHEQFF
TRBJ2-3,TRBV15,TRBD2,once,TGTGCCACCAGCAGAGATGCGGGAGCGGAGTATTTT,CATSRDAGAEYF
TRBJ1-1,TRBV4-3,.,few,TGCGCCAGCAGCCGGGTCCGAGGGTTAACCACTGAAGCTTTCTTT,CASSRVRGLTTEAFF
TRBJ2-3,TRBV27,.,.,TGTGCCAGCAGTTTAATATATGGCGGGAGCACAGATACGCAGTATTTT,CASSLIYGGSTDTQYF
TRBJ1-5,TRBV7-6,.,.,TGTGCCAGCAGCTTAGGGCGGAGCCTCAATCAGCCCCAGCATTTT,CASSLGRSLNQPQHF
TRBJ1-1,TRBV27,.,.,TGTGCCAGCAGTTTGACAGTGAACACTGAAGCTTTCTTT,CASSLTVNTEAFF
TRBJ2-1,TRBV27,TRBD2,.,TGTGCCAGCAGGATGGGACTAGCGGGATTCAATGAGCAGTTCTTC,CASRMGLAGFNEQFF
TRBJ2-7,TRBV5-1,TRBD1,once,TGCGCCAGCAGCTTGGGGGTGACAGGGATCTACGAGCAGTACTTC,CASSLGVTGIYEQYF
TRBJ2-7,TRBV27,.,.,TGTGCCAGCAGTAGGCTACTCCCAGGGGGGCCCTACGAGCAGTACTTC,CASSRLLPGGPYEQYF
TRBJ2-1,TRBV14,TRBD2,.,TGTGCCAGCAGCTCCGGACTAGCGTACAATGAGCAGTTCTTC,CASSSGLAYNEQFF
TRBJ2-5,TRBV7-9,TRBD1,.,TGTGCCAGCAGCCCATATCCGGGACAGCAGGAGACCCAGTACTTC,CASSPYPGQQETQYF
TRBJ1-2,TRBV15,TRBD1,.,TGTGCCACCAGCAGCCCGGACAGGGTTACCTATGGCTACACCTTC,CATSSPDRVTYGYTF
TRBJ2-5,TRBV27,.,few,TGTGCCAGCAGCCAAGAAGGTGCAGGGAGGGAGACCCAGTACTTC,CASSQEGAGRETQYF
TRBJ2-1,TRBV6-1,.,.,TGTGCCAGCAGTGAAGCCGTCTCGGGTAGGCTAACCAGCTCCTACAATGAGCAGTTCTTC,CASSEAVSGRLTSSYNEQFF
TRBJ1-2,TRBV6-5,.,.,TGTGCCAGCAGTTACAGCAGGGGCCATGGCTACACCTTC,CASSYSRGHGYTF
TRBJ1-4,TRBV28,TRBD1,few,TGTGCCAGCAGTTCTTGGGACAGGACTAATGAAAAACTGTTTTTT,CASSSWDRTNEKLFF
TRBJ1-2,TRBV6-5,.,.,TGTGCCAGCAGTTTTGGGAGAAACTATGGCTACACCTTC,CASSFGRNYGYTF
TRBJ2-4,TRBV25-1,TRBD2,.,TGTACCAGCAGTGAGGCGGGAGGGGGGTCCAAAAACATTCAGTACTTC,CTSSEAGGGSKNIQYF
TRBJ1-1,TRBV5-1,TRBD1,.,TGCGCCAGCAGCTTGGGACAGGGCGAAGCTTTCTTT,CASSLGQGEAFF
TRBJ2-1,TRBV7-6,TRBD2,.,TGTGCCAGCACCCTAACCCCCTCTAGCGGGAGTAAGAATGAGCAGTTCTTC,CASTLTPSSGSKNEQFF
TRBJ2-7,TRBV28,.,.,TGTGCCAGCAGTTCCCCGGGACAACTCTACGAGCAGTACTTC,CASSSPGQLYEQYF
TRBJ2-5,TRBV25-1,TRBD2,.,TGTGCCAGCAGTGAATCTGGGCTAGCGGGAGCAGAGACCCAGTACTTC,CASSESGLAGAETQYF
TRBJ2-7,TRBV2,.,.,TGTGCCAGCATGAGGTCCGGAACCTACGAGCAGTACTTC,CASMRSGTYEQYF
TRBJ2-1,TRBV7-3,.,.,TGTGCCAGCAGCTTATTTCCCGCCCGGCAGGACATTGAGCAGTTCTTC,CASSLFPARQDIEQFF